What follows are 25 T cell receptor beta chains derived from one specimen sequenced in a study of T cell changes during pregnancy in multiple sclerosis. Produced via immunoSEQ multiplex PCR; TCRdb's table is partial and in-frame only. Of over 55,000 clones detected, roughly 93% appear once; the ten largest clones hold approximately 1.7%. The sequences come from peripheral blood, collected after pregnancy. The receptor source for this set is a female donor with multiple sclerosis, enrolled in a pregnancy study.

The chain couples TRBV9 to TRBJ2-5, with 10 bases fitting TRBD2. With V trimmed by 3 bases and J by 4 bases, 6 bases remained unmatched. This CDR3 has 15 amino acids. CDR1 and CDR2 (germline): SGDLS, YYNGEE. The CDR3 DNA reads TGTGCCAGCAGCGCGGCTAGCGGGAGTGGAGAGACCCAGTACTTC. It codes for CASSAASGSGETQYF.

This sequence joins TRBV9 and TRBJ1-4, with D perhaps matching TRBD1 (5 bases). CDR3 size: 17 residues. Germline V lookup: CDR1 SGDLS, CDR2 YYNGEE. The V and J ends lost 0 bases and 8 bases respectively, with 20 bases between them. The CDR3 DNA reads as TGTGCCAGCAGCGTAGGAATACAGGATCGGGGGTTAGAAAAACTGTTTTTT. The encoded protein is CASSVGIQDRGLEKLFF. The entire variable domain, with the rest obtained from reference TRBV9 and TRBJ1-4, is as follows: DSGVTQTPKHLITATGQRVTLRCSPRSGDLSVYWYQQSLDQGLQFLIQYYNGEERAKGNILERFSAQQFPDLHSELNLSSLELGDSALYFCASSVGIQDRGLEKLFFGSGTQLSVL.

This clone showed up just once. V usage is TRBV6-1 and J usage is TRBJ1-1; D gene unclear. In germline, CDR1 is MNHNS, CDR2 SASEGT. V dropped 6 bases and J dropped 5 bases, with 16 bases sitting between them. This CDR3 has 14 residues. CDR3 bases: TGTGCCAGCAGCCCACTCCCTCCGGGGACTGAAGCTTTCTTT. This codes for CASSPLPPGTEAFF.

The V call is TRBV13, the J call TRBJ1-3; D possibly corresponds to TRBD1 (6 bases). Germline V CDR1 and CDR2: PRHDT, FYEKMQ (reference sequence). Trimming cost V 2 bases and J 0 bases, with 8 bases left between them. This CDR3 has 15 residues. CDR3: CASSLRDISGNTIYF. The CDR3 DNA reads TGTGCCAGCAGCTTACGGGACATCTCTGGAAACACCATATATTTT.

The V call is TRBV14, the J call TRBJ2-7, with TRBD2 identical over 14 bases. The V and J ends lost 3 bases and 5 bases, in that order; junction bases with no gene match: 6. Looked up from germline, CDR1 is SGHDN and CDR2 is FVKESK. CDR3 size: 16 residues. The CDR3 nucleotides are TGTGCCAGCAGCCAGAACCCGGGACTAGCGGGAGACGAGCAGTACTTC. It codes for CASSQNPGLAGDEQYF.

V usage is TRBV21-1 and J usage is TRBJ1-1. TRBV21-1 is classified as a pseudogene. The CDR3 loop spans 15 amino acids. In DNA, the CDR3 is TGTGCCAGCAGCCCAGCGGACGCCGAGAACACTGAAGCTTTCTTT. It specifies CASSPADAENTEAFF.

As regards this clone: Compared with germline, one end of the junction differs, possibly owing to a read error. This sequence joins TRBV7-7 and TRBJ1-1; D not certain. From germline, CDR1 is SSHAT and CDR2 FNYEAQ (reference sequence). This CDR3 contains 14 residues. DNA for the CDR3: TGTGCTAGCAGGCTTCCCAGGTCTGGCCTGGGAGCTTTCTTT. Amino acids: CASRLPRSGLGAFF.

The chain links TRBV9 to TRBJ2-3; D unresolved. CDR1 and CDR2 (germline): SGDLS, YYNGEE. V was pared by 0 bases and J by 0 bases, with 8 bases between. The CDR3 sequence is 15 residues long. CDR3 coding DNA: TGTGCCAGCAGCGTAGGCACCACTAGCACAGATACGCAGTATTTT. This codes for CASSVGTTSTDTQYF.

In its sample, this clone was seen once. As DNA, the CDR3 is TGCGCCAGCAGCCAACTGGGGGGGACTAGCGGGAGTGACATTCAGTACTTC. This gives the protein CASSQLGGTSGSDIQYF. The rearrangement joins TRBV4-1 to TRBJ2-4; 14 nucleotides line up with TRBD2. Germline loops: CDR1 MGHRA, CDR2 YSYEKL. V was pared by 2 bases and J by 8 bases, with 8 bases of the junction left unmatched. This CDR3 is built from 17 residues.

In its sample, this clone was seen a few times. The chain joins TRBV2 to TRBJ1-3; D gene uncertain. This CDR3 is 16 amino acids long. Trimming stripped 6 bases from V and 0 bases from J, with 15 bases between. The germline gives CDR1 SNHLY, CDR2 FYNNEI. The CDR3 DNA is TGTGCCAGCAGGGGCGCCACGACGAACTCTGGAAACACCATATATTTT. Encoded protein: CASRGATTNSGNTIYF.

The chain couples TRBV7-9 to TRBJ2-5, with 7 bases fitting TRBD1. This CDR3 has 15 residues. V lost 5 bases and J lost 5; bases outside the gene matches: 11. The V gene's germline CDR1 is SEHNR and CDR2 FQNEAQ (reference sequence). The CDR3 spells CASSLVSGQVETQYF. The CDR3 DNA reads TGTGCCAGCAGCCTGGTATCCGGACAGGTCGAGACCCAGTACTTC.

This chain uses TRBV14 with TRBJ2-1, with D unresolved. This CDR3 comprises 14 residues. Per the germline V gene, CDR1 is SGHDN and CDR2 is FVKESK. V was shortened by 0 bases and J by 3 bases, with 6 bases between the two germline ends. CDR3 in amino acids: CASSQDHFYNEQFF. CDR3 coding DNA: TGTGCCAGCAGCCAAGATCACTTCTACAATGAGCAGTTCTTC.

This chain joins TRBV11-2 and TRBJ2-7; D call uncertain. The germline V gene encodes CDR1 SGHAT and CDR2 FQNNGV. This CDR3 is 14 amino acids long. Deletions cut 0 bases from V and 3 bases from J, with 9 bases between. The CDR3 loop is CASSLDIAYYEQYF. CDR3 sequence (DNA): TGTGCCAGCAGCTTAGACATTGCCTACTACGAGCAGTACTTC.

This chain joins TRBV7-9 and TRBJ1-2; 7 bases are a match to TRBD1. J lost 3 bases, V lost 6 bases, and 7 bases had no gene match. Germline V gives CDR1 SEHNR, CDR2 FQNEAQ (reference sequence). The CDR3 has 14 residues. CDR3 nucleotides: TGTGCCAGCAGGCCGACAGGGAGTTACTATGGCTACACCTTC. This translates into CASRPTGSYYGYTF.

The chain joins TRBV4-2 to TRBJ2-3, with a tentative D call TRBD2 (6 bases). Looked up from germline, CDR1 is LGHNA and CDR2 is YNFKEQ. The CDR3 has 14 amino acids. The germline V and J ends were trimmed by 0 bases and 3 bases, with 7 bases remaining between them. CDR3 DNA: TGTGCCAGCAGCCAAGATCGGGGGACAGATACGCAGTATTTT. It encodes CASSQDRGTDTQYF.

The rearrangement links TRBV7-2 to TRBJ1-4; possible D gene TRBD1, 5 bases. Germline V gene lookup returns CDR1 SGHTA and CDR2 FQGNSA. The CDR3 is 15 residues long. Trimming stripped 2 bases from V and 7 bases from J, with 14 bases between. The CDR3 DNA sequence: TGTGCCAGCAGCTTATCGCAGGGAGGGAGTGAAAAACTGTTTTTT. This gives the protein CASSLSQGGSEKLFF.

The rearrangement uses TRBV6-6 and TRBJ2-1, with D unresolved. Between the trimmed V and J ends, which lost 0 bases and 3 bases, there was a span of 6 bases. The CDR3 runs to 14 residues. Germline V gene lookup returns CDR1 MNHNY and CDR2 SVGAGI (reference sequence). The chain's CDR3 is CASSYSHDYNEQFF. The CDR3 DNA sequence: TGTGCCAGCAGTTACTCACATGACTACAATGAGCAGTTCTTC.

The chain carries TRBV10-1 and TRBJ2-2; 7 bases fit TRBD1. This CDR3 has 17 residues. Germline-derived CDR1 and CDR2 are WNHNN and SYGVQD (reference sequence). V shed 3 bases and J 2 bases; nucleotides not matched to a gene: 9. The CDR3 loop reads CASSEPRNRGNTGELFF. The CDR3 nucleotides read TGCGCCAGCAGTGAACCGCGGAACAGGGGAAACACCGGGGAGCTGTTTTTT.

This clone occurred once. The chain is built from TRBV28 and TRBJ1-1; D unclear. Germline-derived CDR1 and CDR2 are MDHEN and SYDVKM. The CDR3 has 17 residues. Trimming left V 1 base short and J 1 base short, with 16 bases between. The CDR3 spells CASSLSFIGEGNTEAFF. CDR3 nucleotides: TGTGCCAGCAGTTTATCTTTCATTGGGGAGGGGAACACTGAAGCTTTCTTT.

The gene calls are TRBV9 and TRBJ1-2; TRBD1 agrees at 8 bases. This CDR3 contains 12 residues. Per the germline V gene, CDR1 is SGDLS and CDR2 is YYNGEE. After removal of 3 bases from V and 5 bases from J, the junction contained 0 bases not matched to a gene. CDR3 amino acids: CASSGTGYGYTF. In DNA form, the CDR3 reads TGTGCCAGCAGCGGGACAGGGTATGGCTACACCTTC.

Here the CDR3 DNA reads TGTGCCATCAGTGAGCCGAGGACGGGATCGGTAGAGCTGTTTTTT. Amino acid sequence: CAISEPRTGSVELFF. The chain has TRBV10-3 and TRBJ2-2, with D perhaps TRBD2 (5 bases). V was shortened by 2 bases and J by 11 bases, with 18 bases between the two germline ends. This CDR3 contains 15 residues. Germline values: CDR1 ENHRY, CDR2 SYGVKD.

The CDR3 reads CASSLLGTYNEQFF. CDR3 nucleotides: TGCGCCAGCAGCTTACTAGGTACCTACAATGAGCAGTTCTTC. The chain links TRBV5-1 to TRBJ2-1; possibly TRBD2 for D (5 bases). CDR3 size: 14 residues. Germline V gene sequence: CDR1 SGHRS, CDR2 YFSETQ. V was shortened by 2 bases and J by 2 bases, with 8 bases between the two germline ends.

The rearrangement links TRBV27 to TRBJ2-7; TRBD1 is a possible D gene (6 bases). CDR1 is MNHEY and CDR2 is SMNVEV in the germline V gene (reference sequence). The CDR3 spans 12 residues. The V and J ends lost 4 bases and 5 bases respectively, with 9 bases between them. CDR3: CASSSTGNEQYF. CDR3 nucleotides: TGTGCCAGCAGTTCGACAGGTAACGAGCAGTACTTC.

The gene calls are TRBV18 and TRBJ2-1; 7 bases are shared with TRBD1. V was pared by 4 bases and J by 9 bases, with 6 bases of the junction left unmatched. Per germline, CDR1 KGHSH and CDR2 LQKENI. The CDR3 is 13 residues long. CDR3 protein: CASSLSQGLEQFF. The CDR3 coding sequence is TGTGCCAGCTCACTTTCACAGGGGCTTGAGCAGTTCTTC.

J is TRBJ2-3 and V is TRBV27; 9 nucleotides line up with TRBD1. This CDR3 is built from 15 residues. Trimming removed 4 bases from V and 3 bases from J; junction bases left unmatched: 5. Germline loops: CDR1 MNHEY, CDR2 SMNVEV (reference sequence). The CDR3 DNA follows: TGTGCCAGCAGTTCGGACAGGGGTCGGACAGATACGCAGTATTTT. It translates to CASSSDRGRTDTQYF.